The TCR beta chain under discussion was sequenced for a study of blood T cell repertoires in COVID-19 (dated by TCRdb to 2018 to 2021). The study in broad terms: Collaborator samples came from the United States, Italy and Spain and covered acute and convalescent phases of COVID-19. HLA class I and class II types, where available, came from metadata supplied by the sample provider rather than from assay-based typing. The prospective study material was composed of cDNA or gDNA derived from T cells, B-cell-depleted T cells, or PBMCs. A de-identified subject ID, COVID-19 status, age in years and sex were almost always included in the sample metadata. The repertoires were made available in a free public database intended to serve as a resource for research on the immune response to SARS-CoV-2. The dataset comprised deeply sampled blood TCRbeta repertoires from subjects exposed to, actively infected with, or recovered from COVID-19. The samples were drawn from two sources: the first 160 participants of the ongoing ImmuneRACE study, and over 950 subjects contributed by 6 global collaborators.

The research as a whole found: How much clinical and demographic metadata was included differed by source and by participant, and the metadata was provided uncurated.

Sequences SGHVS (CDR1) and FQNEAQ (CDR2) are obtained from the germline V gene. V and J lose 5 bases and 0 bases, and a span of 27 bases separates them. The CDR3, cysteine through phenylalanine, is 20 amino acids long. Here the CDR3 DNA is all that survives: 60 bases in frame from base 1. Each collaborating institution followed its own protocols to collect whole blood in K2EDTA tubes. Collaborator samples were shipped for TCRbeta analysis as frozen whole blood, isolated PBMCs, or DNA extracted from either sample type. This clone came up a few times. It lacks a known antigen. Base qualities are not provided; no much larger clone lies one nucleotide away. The immunoSEQ Assay, a bias-controlled multiplex PCR, was used to amplify TCRbeta CDR3 regions from genomic DNA. In the source study's methods: Within the assay, amplification of reference gene primers was used to estimate how many nucleated cells each sample contained. To quantify the absolute abundance of each unique TCRbeta CDR3 rearrangement, sequence reads were collapsed and filtered. For each sample, productive Simpson clonality was calculated as the square root of Simpson's diversity index over productive rearrangements. The table comes from immuneACCESS by way of TCRdb, which keeps in-frame sequences with V and J called. Part of the clones is missing from these tables; in studies checked, under half for an unresolved V gene and the rest for unknown reasons. The V and J calls and clone size were taken over from that table, and D and trimming were inferred from the DNA. This sample gives about 9,900 clones in total; about 81% of them show up just once. The biggest ten clones account for about a quarter of the sample.

This chain joins TRBV7-8 to TRBJ2-3; D gene: possibly TRBD2, on 6 matching bases. This clonotype originated in a man in his sixties with active COVID-19. Sample: peripheral blood. The CDR3 in this case is CASSPLFFRDRRVSTDTQYF. Read as DNA, the sequence is TGTGCCAGCAGCCCATTATTTTTCCGGGACCGGAGGGTGAGCACAGATACGCAGTATTTT.